Included here is one T cell receptor beta chain sequence, with context. What this receptor recognizes is not known. Qualities for individual bases were not recorded, and no much larger clone is one base off. From a lookup of the germline V gene (reference sequence), CDR1 and CDR2 are DFQATT and SNEGSKA. V sheds 5 bases and J sheds 5 bases, leaving 8 bases between their ends. The CDR3 sequence holds 11 residues, the cysteine and phenylalanine included. Just CDR3 DNA is preserved here, 33 bases in frame from base 1. Using the deep immunoSEQ assay, multiplex PCR amplified TCR CDR3 regions from genomic DNA. Genomic DNA extracted from each cell subset was distributed evenly over all wells of several immunoSEQ 96-well plates, and each plate served as one replicate. For sorted subsets, 200 to 250 ng of genomic DNA, equivalent to about 30,000 T cell genomes, went into each replicate PCR. The purified libraries were quantified using a Qubit 3.0 fluorometer, sized with a Bioanalyzer 2100, and then quantified again using the KAPA Library Quantification kit. Every immunoSEQ 96-well plate was sequenced on a dedicated single-read 150-cycle Illumina NextSeq 550 flow cell. The source study handled its data this way. Because the immunoSEQ output held only junctional sequences and lacked quality scores, the filtering could not match the filtering applied to full-length reads. To assign V/J genes and CDR3, sequences were annotated using PyIR, a Python wrapper for IgBLAST v1.9, with IMGT germline references. Reads were filtered out if the reads had weak V/J assignments (E-value above 1e-6), no CDR3, stop codons, out-of-frame junctions, or ambiguous translated residues. V3J clonotypes were defined as sequences sharing an identical inferred V gene, J gene, and CDR3 amino acid sequence. To compute the percentage overlap between repertoires, the number of shared unique clonotypes was divided by the size of the smaller repertoire. Three approaches were used to assess repertoire richness: RTK rarefaction, the Chao1 estimator, and Recon v2.1 estimates of unobserved clonotypes. Generation probabilities for all TCRbeta clonotypes obtained by the gDNA method from a handful of donors were computed using OLGA. TCRdb retrieved this table from immuneACCESS and kept in-frame rearrangements only. Not all clones are present; in checked studies, unresolved V genes account for under half, and no reason is known for the remainder. The V and J calls and clone size are taken from that table; D and trimming were inferred from the DNA. The sample table shows a few million clones, and approximately 94% are seen once. The ten largest clones add up to 0.11% to 0.15% of the sample.

The donors were healthy, HIV-negative adults with no recently reported acute infections or vaccinations. Every donor was a Caucasian adult residing in Nashville, Tennessee, USA. CD4+ T cells were enriched by magnetic negative selection, after which naive cells were positively selected on CD45RA and the negative fraction was taken as the memory subset. Blood was collected by leukapheresis, and PBMCs were isolated by Ficoll-Histopaque density gradient centrifugation and then cryopreserved in liquid nitrogen vapor phase. Analytical flow cytometry was used to check the purity and quantity of every magnetically sorted T cell population. Genomic DNA was isolated from every sorted fraction and measured by UV absorbance on a Nanodrop 2000c. The data stem from a study of shared clonotypes between healthy human individuals (dated by TCRdb to about 2020). About the study as a whole: A few men and two women, aged 18 to 49 years, made up the cohort. For each donor, CD4 naive and CD4 memory were each run on three plates, CD8 naive on two plates, and CD8 memory on one plate. Blood TCR repertoires of 5 or 6 healthy adults were deeply sequenced to estimate repertoire size and the extent of clonotype sharing between individuals. Different laboratories and diverse techniques were used to prepare libraries and sequence TCR repertoires, to increase sequencing depth and limit assay-specific biases. Between about 0.8 and 9 billion PBMCs per donor were obtained by leukapheresis. The research as a whole found: Naive subsets generally had larger estimated clonotype richness than memory subsets. Only blood was sampled, and tissue TCR repertoires likely differ from those in blood. Clonotypes shared by all four sorted-subset donors showed higher generation probabilities than non-shared clonotypes. Pairwise subsampling led to the expectation that sequencing depth would affect the degree of clonotype sharing among donors. When a handful of donors were compared, the shared fraction of clonotypes was about 5.2% for naive CD4, 3% to 4% for naive CD8, more than 2% for memory CD4, and 0.35% to 0.4% for memory CD8. Rarefaction of sorted-subset datasets indicated incomplete sequencing despite the large sequencing depth. The small number of donors limited the genetic and exposure-history diversity represented.

This chain joins TRBV20-1 to TRBJ2-3; TRBD2 is perhaps the D gene, given 5 matching bases. Source material: naive CD4+ T cells sorted from blood. The meaning of the sample's cell subset or site label: CD45RA+ positively selected. The source is a man aged 18-30 years in good health. CDR3 loop: CSARLLDTQYF. Read as DNA, the sequence is TGCAGTGCTCGACTACTAGATACGCAGTATTTT.